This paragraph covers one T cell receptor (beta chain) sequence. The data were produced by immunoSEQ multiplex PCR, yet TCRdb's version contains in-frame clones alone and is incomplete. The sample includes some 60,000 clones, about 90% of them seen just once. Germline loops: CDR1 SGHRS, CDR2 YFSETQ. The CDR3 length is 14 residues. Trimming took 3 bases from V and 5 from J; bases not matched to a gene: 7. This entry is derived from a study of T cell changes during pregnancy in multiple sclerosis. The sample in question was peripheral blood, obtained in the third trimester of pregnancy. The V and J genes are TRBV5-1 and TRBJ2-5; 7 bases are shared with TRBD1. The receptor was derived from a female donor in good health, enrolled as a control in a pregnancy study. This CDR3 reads CASSSQTGRETQYF. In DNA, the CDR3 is TGCGCCAGCAGCTCCCAGACAGGGCGGGAGACCCAGTACTTC. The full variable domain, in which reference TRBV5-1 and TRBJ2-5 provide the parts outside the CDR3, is KAGVTQTPRYLIKTRGQQVTLSCSPISGHRSVSWYQQTPGQGLQFLFEYFSETQRNKGNFPGRFSGRQFSNSRSEMNVSTLELGDSALYLCASSSQTGRETQYFGPGTRLLVL.